This T cell receptor beta chain was sequenced in a study of T-cell reconstitution after alpha-beta-depleted transplantation in children. This CDR3 is 14 amino acids long. Germline V gives CDR1 SSHAT, CDR2 FNYEAQ (reference sequence). Trimming took 5 bases from V and 0 from J, leaving 10 bases between them. The table lists this clonotype with many counts. Using unique molecular identifiers, the investigators prepared the TCRbeta library. Each CDR3 protein gets one entry after TCRdb re-called the PCR reads with MiXCR. The sample records hundreds of thousands of distinct CDR3 sequences, 16% being singletons.

The sequence was collected from a human donor who donated a stem cell graft to a child with acute myeloid leukemia. Sequencing used PBMCs from the stem cell graft donor, obtained from the stem cell graft. The rearrangement links TRBV7-7 to TRBJ2-5; D is possibly TRBD1 (5 bases). The CDR3 sequence: CASSKTEYQETQYF. In DNA, the CDR3 is TGTGCCAGCAGCAAGACAGAGTACCAAGAGACCCAGTACTTC.